This T cell receptor (beta chain) was identified in a study of CD8 T cells in Susac syndrome. Notes on this clonotype: What it binds is not known.

Germline CDR1 SGHAT, CDR2 FQNNGV. Trimming cost V 5 bases and J 5 bases, with 16 bases left between them. The CDR3 loop spans 15 amino acids. RNA was extracted with the RNeasy kit, and a quantity of roughly 0.5 to 1 ug was reverse transcribed using random hexamers. It was immunoSEQ multiplex PCR that amplified TCR beta CDR3 across 54 Vbeta and 13 Jbeta. MiXCR, applied by TCRdb to the immunoSEQ multiplex PCR reads, yields one record per CDR3 protein. The sample shows approximately 90,000 distinct CDR3 sequences, about 93% of them seen only once. Whole-study results and caveats: The number of individuals included in the study's TCR sequencing and HLA analysis was acknowledged as relatively small.

The chain has TRBV11-2 and TRBJ2-1; no reliable D call. The sequenced sample consisted of CD8+ T cells from PBMCs. This receptor was taken from a human donor in good health. This chain's CDR3 is CASSPDFIPDNEQFF. DNA for the CDR3: TGTGCCAGCAGCCCCGACTTCATCCCCGACAATGAGCAGTTCTTC.